The rows below give T cell receptor beta chains drawn from one sample of a study of T cells after yellow fever vaccination. TCRdb re-called the 5' RACE reads through MiXCR, storing one row per CDR3 protein. The sample has 550,000 to 750,000 distinct CDR3 sequences; about 13% are singletons. The starting material was PBMCs, obtained on the day of the yellow fever booster vaccination. All receptors derive from a young man who received the YFV17D yellow fever vaccine. Each CDR3 is given with its conserved first and last residue. A D gene is named only where the DNA matches it firmly. Clone size appears in some rows only: once, few, many, or a class for an expanded clone.

clone_size	d_call	v_call	j_call	cdr3_nt	cdr3_aa
few	TRBD2	TRBV15	TRBJ2-1	TGTGCCACCAGCAGAGCCGGAAGCGGGGAAGGGCCTTTGGATGAGCAGTTCTTC	CATSRAGSGEGPLDEQFF
-	-	TRBV20-1	TRBJ2-1	TGCAGTGCCCCTTCCCAAATTCCCCACAATGAGCAGTTCTTC	CSAPSQIPHNEQFF
-	TRBD1	TRBV5-1	TRBJ1-2	TGCGCCAGCAGCGGGGGCCTGAGGGGGCTGGACTATGGCTACACCTTC	CASSGGLRGLDYGYTF
many	-	TRBV4-3	TRBJ2-1	TGTGCCAGCAGCCCTACAGGGAGTTCCTACAATGAGCAGTTCTTC	CASSPTGSSYNEQFF
-	TRBD2	TRBV5-6	TRBJ2-2	TGTGCCAGCAGCTTAGCTCCAGCGGGAGGTAGTACCGGGGAGCTGTTTTTT	CASSLAPAGGSTGELFF
many	TRBD2	TRBV24-1	TRBJ2-1	TGTGCCACCAGTGACCCCGGACTAGCGATGCGGGGCAATGAGCAGTTCTTC	CATSDPGLAMRGNEQFF
-	-	TRBV12-3/TRBV12-4	TRBJ2-7	TGTGCCAGCAGTACTCAGGGACCCCTCTACGAGCAGTACTTC	CASSTQGPLYEQYF
many	-	TRBV4-2	TRBJ2-1	TGTGCCAGCAGCCTTTCCAGGAACAATGAGCAGTTCTTC	CASSLSRNNEQFF
once	TRBD1	TRBV23-1	TRBJ2-5	TGCGCCAGCAGTCACTCCTCAAACTCCGGGACAGGGTATGAGGAGACCCAGTACTTC	CASSHSSNSGTGYEETQYF
-	-	TRBV6-5	TRBJ1-5	TGTGCCAGCAGTTCGGGGTCGTGGAATCAGCCCCAGCATTTT	CASSSGSWNQPQHF
-	TRBD2	TRBV19	TRBJ2-2	TGTGCCAGTCAAAAGCGGGGGGAGGGAAATTCCGGGGAGCTGTTTTTT	CASQKRGEGNSGELFF
few	-	TRBV7-2	TRBJ2-1	TGTGCCAGCAGCTTAGAAAGCCTAGCTGCGGCGAATGAGCAGTTCTTC	CASSLESLAAANEQFF
-	TRBD2	TRBV20-1	TRBJ2-3	TGCAGTGCTATCTGGCTAGCGGCTAGCACAGATACGCAGTATTTT	CSAIWLAASTDTQYF
-	TRBD2	TRBV7-9	TRBJ2-1	TGTGCCGGGACTAGCGGGGAATACAATGAGCAGTTCTTC	CAGTSGEYNEQFF
-	TRBD2	TRBV7-2	TRBJ2-7	TGTGCCAGCAGCTTAGAACTAGCGCACTCCTACGAGCAGTACTTC	CASSLELAHSYEQYF
-	TRBD2	TRBV3-1	TRBJ2-2	TGTGCCAGCAGCCAAGGGCCACTAGCGCAAACGAACACCGGGGAGCTGTTTTTT	CASSQGPLAQTNTGELFF
many	-	TRBV12-3/TRBV12-4	TRBJ2-1	TGTGCCAGCGCCGCCGCTCAGGGCGGTGAGCAGTTCTTC	CASAAAQGGEQFF
few	-	TRBV7-2	TRBJ2-3	TGTGCCAGCAGCTTCCGTTTCGGGGATACGCAGTATTTT	CASSFRFGDTQYF
many	TRBD1	TRBV7-2	TRBJ2-5	TGTGCCAGCAGCTCACAGGGCAGGGGGAGAGAGACCCAGTACTTC	CASSSQGRGRETQYF
few	-	TRBV6-8	TRBJ1-1	TGTGCCAGCAGTAATCCACACCTGAACACTGAAGCTTTCTTT	CASSNPHLNTEAFF